The entry below gives a single T cell receptor (beta chain) sequence along with its context. No antigen is known for it. This record comes from a study of blood T cells in healthy people across ages. Regarding the study as a whole: Estimated diversity that came from one million T cells was considered an underestimate. Nothing was known about donor CMV status, and this possibly confounded expanded clonotype changes.

The CDR3 is made up of 15 amino acids. Trimming at V came to 3 bases and at J to 3 bases, leaving 9 bases not matched to a gene. CDR1 DFQATT and CDR2 SNEGSKA come from the germline V gene (reference sequence). Total RNA was extracted at no less than 6 micrograms per sample. Sample-barcoded 5' priming and a J-beta primer mix drove a second PCR of roughly 6 to 12 cycles. Each cDNA molecule carried a tag from a template-switch adaptor that contained 12 random nucleotides. Using its own MiXCR run on the 5' RACE reads, TCRdb lists one record per CDR3 protein. The sample includes more than 650,000 distinct CDR3 sequences, 22% seen only once; the top ten take around 22%.

The origin of this receptor is a man between 65 and 85 years old in good health. Sequencing was done on a sample of blood. The genes are TRBV20-1 and TRBJ1-1, with 8 bases fitting TRBD1. For the CDR3, the DNA is TGCAGTGCTAGTAGCCCCAACAGGGGGGACACTGAAGCTTTCTTT. Translating it yields CSASSPNRGDTEAFF.